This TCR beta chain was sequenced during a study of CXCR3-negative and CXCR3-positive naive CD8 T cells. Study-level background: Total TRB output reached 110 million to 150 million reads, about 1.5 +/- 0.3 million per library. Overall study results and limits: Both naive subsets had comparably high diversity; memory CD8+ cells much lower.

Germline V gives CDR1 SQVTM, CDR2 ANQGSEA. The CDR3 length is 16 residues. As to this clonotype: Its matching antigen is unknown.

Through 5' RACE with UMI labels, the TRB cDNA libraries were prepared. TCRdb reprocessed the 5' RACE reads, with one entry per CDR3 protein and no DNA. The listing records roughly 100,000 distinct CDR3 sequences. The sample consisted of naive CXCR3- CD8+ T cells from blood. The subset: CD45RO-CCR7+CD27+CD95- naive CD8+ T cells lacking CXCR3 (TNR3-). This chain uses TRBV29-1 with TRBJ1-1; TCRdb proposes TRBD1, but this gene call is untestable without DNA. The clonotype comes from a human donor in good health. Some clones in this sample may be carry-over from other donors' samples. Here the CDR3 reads CSVEGFVGQVNTEAFF. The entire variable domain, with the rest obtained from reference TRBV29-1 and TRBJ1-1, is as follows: SAVISQKPSRDICQRGTSLTIQCQVDSQVTMMFWYRQQPGQSLTLIATANQGSEATYESGFVIDKFPISRPNLTFSTLTVSNMSPEDSSIYLCSVEGFVGQVNTEAFFGQGTRLTVV.